This T cell receptor (beta chain) was sequenced for a study of glioma-infiltrating T cells after dendritic cell vaccination. Study summary: Monocyte-derived dendritic cells, cultured 6 to 7 days with IL-4 and GM-CSF, were pulsed with autologous tumor lysate.

About this clone itself: The antigen is undetermined.

Sequencing used immunoSEQ multiplex PCR; TCRdb keeps in-frame clones, though not all of them. The table records approximately 100,000 clones, 79% of them present only once. General study results and limits: Longer survival after dendritic cell vaccination followed higher pretreatment TIL content. Complete blood and tumor specimen sets were limited to few patients.

J was trimmed by 3 bases and V by 2 bases; bases with no gene match: 7. Germline V gene sequence: CDR1 SNHLY, CDR2 FYNNEI. The CDR3 sequence is 16 residues long. Before vaccination, two weeks after the third vaccination, and at progression, PBMC were collected. The V and J genes are TRBV2 and TRBJ2-7, with 10 nucleotides matching TRBD1. Source: blood, taken before dendritic cell vaccination. The receptor was isolated from a human donor with glioblastoma. In DNA, the CDR3 is TGTGCCAGCAGTGAATTACGTGACAGGGGGCTCTACGAGCAGTACTTC. Its translation: CASSELRDRGLYEQYF.